The 2 T cell receptor delta chains listed next were all sequenced from one sample in a study of human gamma delta and Vdelta1 T cells. TCRdb reprocessed the PCR reads through CATT. The table lists 6,000 to 6,500 delta-chain clones, roughly a tenth of them singletons, with less than 15% in the top ten. What was sequenced was naive CD27+ Vdelta1 gamma-delta T cells from blood. The receptors originated from a human donor in good health.

This clone appeared a few times. This may come from a read error, since a much larger clone is one base off. The V gene is TRDV1, the J gene TRDJ1; 12 nucleotides agree with TRDD3. Losses at the gene ends were 4 bases for V and 7 bases for J; bases not matched to a gene: 19. CDR1 and CDR2 from the germline V gene are TSWWSYY and QGS. The CDR3 is made up of 19 amino acids. CDR3 loop: CALGATLSHTGGYKGKLIF. The CDR3 coding sequence is TGTGCTCTTGGGGCTACCCTGTCCCATACTGGGGGATACAAAGGTAAACTCATCTTT.

As concerns this clone: It is likely a read error: a sequence one base away is far more abundant. This chain links TRDV1 with TRDJ1; 13 nucleotides line up with TRDD3. The V and J ends lost 5 bases and 3 bases, in that order; junction bases with no gene match: 24. Germline CDR1 TSWWSYY, CDR2 QGS. This CDR3 comprises 22 residues. This CDR3 is CALGRGVYRLRTGGYASDKLIF. In DNA, the CDR3 is TGTGCTCTTGGGAGAGGGGTCTACAGACTGCGTACTGGGGGATACGCGTCCGATAAACTCATCTTT.